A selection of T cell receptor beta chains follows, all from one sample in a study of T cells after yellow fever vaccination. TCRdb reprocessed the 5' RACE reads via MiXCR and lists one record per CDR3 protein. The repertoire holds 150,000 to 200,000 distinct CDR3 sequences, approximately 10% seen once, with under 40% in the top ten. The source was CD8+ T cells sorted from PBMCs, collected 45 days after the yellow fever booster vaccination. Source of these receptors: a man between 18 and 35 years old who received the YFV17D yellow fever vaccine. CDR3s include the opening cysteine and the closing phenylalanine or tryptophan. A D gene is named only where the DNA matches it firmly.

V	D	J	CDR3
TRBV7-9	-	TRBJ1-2	CASSPKGGLSYGYTF
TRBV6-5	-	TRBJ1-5	CASSETQDQPQHF
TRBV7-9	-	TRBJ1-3	CASSFFSQAVLPGNTIYF
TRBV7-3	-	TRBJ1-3	CASSSGSGGNTIYF
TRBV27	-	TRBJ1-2	CASSPRYRVGYTF
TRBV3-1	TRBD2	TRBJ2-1	CASSQGTTSGYNEQFF
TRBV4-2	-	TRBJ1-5	CASSQELGDNNQPQHF
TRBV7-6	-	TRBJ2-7	CASSQEIPYEQYF
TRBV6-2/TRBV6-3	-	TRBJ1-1	CASSPTITEAFF
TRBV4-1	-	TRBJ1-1	CASSQDRMNTEAFF
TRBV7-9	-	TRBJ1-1	CASSLRDTGGSLIAFF
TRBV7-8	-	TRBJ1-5	CASSLDETPYSNQPQHF
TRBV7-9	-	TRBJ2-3	CASSFRDSRTDTQYF
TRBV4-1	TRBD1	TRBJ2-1	CASSQGVLTGNEQFF
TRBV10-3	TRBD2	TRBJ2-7	CAISDGSSGGWYEQYF
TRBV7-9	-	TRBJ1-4	CASSSDSRISNEKLFF
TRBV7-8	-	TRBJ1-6	CASSLGGSYNSPLHF
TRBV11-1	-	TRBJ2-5	CASSFFETQYF
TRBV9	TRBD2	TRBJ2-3	CASSPPGGGDTQYF
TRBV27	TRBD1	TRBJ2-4	CASSQYTGGLAKNIQYF
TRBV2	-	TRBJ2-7	CASGKRLYSYEQYF
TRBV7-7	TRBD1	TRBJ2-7	CASSLGTGADEQYF
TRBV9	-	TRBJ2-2	CASGWAGELFF
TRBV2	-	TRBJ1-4	CASSVVQGATNEKLFF
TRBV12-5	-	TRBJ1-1	CASGLHRDLNTEAFF
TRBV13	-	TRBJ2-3	CASISKRGGRTDTQYF
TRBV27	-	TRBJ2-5	CASSSLGRGRLETQYF
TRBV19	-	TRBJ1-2	CASTTGRMPTCF
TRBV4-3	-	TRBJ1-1	CASSQWGTEAFF
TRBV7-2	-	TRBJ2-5	CASSFSARQETQYF
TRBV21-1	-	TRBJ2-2	CASSKGLRLHGGELFF
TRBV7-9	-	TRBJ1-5	CASSPPGHDRQPQHF
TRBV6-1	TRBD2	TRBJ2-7	CASSEGGTRIEQYF